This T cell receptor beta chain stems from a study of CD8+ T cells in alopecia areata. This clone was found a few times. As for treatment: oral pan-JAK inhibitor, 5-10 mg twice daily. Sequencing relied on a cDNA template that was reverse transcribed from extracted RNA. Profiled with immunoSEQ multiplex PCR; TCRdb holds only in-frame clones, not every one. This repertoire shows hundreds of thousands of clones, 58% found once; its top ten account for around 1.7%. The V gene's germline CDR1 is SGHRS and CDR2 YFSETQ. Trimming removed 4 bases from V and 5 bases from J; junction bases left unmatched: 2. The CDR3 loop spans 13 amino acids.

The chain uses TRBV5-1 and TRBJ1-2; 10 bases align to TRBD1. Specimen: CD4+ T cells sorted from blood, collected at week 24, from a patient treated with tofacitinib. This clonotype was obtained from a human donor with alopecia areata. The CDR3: CASSQGQGYGYTF. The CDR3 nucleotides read TGCGCCAGCAGCCAGGGACAGGGGTATGGCTACACCTTC.